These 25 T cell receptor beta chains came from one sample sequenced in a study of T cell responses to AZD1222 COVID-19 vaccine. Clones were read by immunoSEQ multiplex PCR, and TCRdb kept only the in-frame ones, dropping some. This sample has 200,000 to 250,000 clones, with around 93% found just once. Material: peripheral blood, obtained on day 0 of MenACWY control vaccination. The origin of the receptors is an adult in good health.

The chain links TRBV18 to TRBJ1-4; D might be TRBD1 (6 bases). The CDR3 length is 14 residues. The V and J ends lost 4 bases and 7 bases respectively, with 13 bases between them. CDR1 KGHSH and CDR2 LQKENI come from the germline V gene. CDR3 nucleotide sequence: TGTGCCAGCTCACTGGACAGCTGGGGTGAAAAACTGTTTTTT. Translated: CASSLDSWGEKLFF.

The CDR3 loop reads CASNRQGRPQETQYF. CDR3 nucleotides: TGTGCCAGTAATCGGCAGGGTCGGCCCCAAGAGACCCAGTACTTC. This sequence joins TRBV19 and TRBJ2-5; D is perhaps TRBD1 (5 bases). V was shortened by 7 bases and J by 1 base, with 16 bases between the two germline ends. The CDR3 covers 15 residues. Looked up from germline, CDR1 is LNHDA and CDR2 is SQIVND (reference sequence).

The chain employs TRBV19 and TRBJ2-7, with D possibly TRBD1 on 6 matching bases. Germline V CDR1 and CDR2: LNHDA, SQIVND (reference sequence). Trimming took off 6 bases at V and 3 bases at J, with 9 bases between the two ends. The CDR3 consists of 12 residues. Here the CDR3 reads CASRDSLYEQYF. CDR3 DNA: TGTGCCAGTAGGGACAGCCTCTACGAGCAGTACTTC. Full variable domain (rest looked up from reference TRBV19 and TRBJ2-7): DGGITQSPKYLFRKEGQNVTLSCEQNLNHDAMYWYRQDPGQGLRLIYYSQIVNDFQKGDIAEGYSVSREKKESFPLTVTSAQKNPTAFYLCASRDSLYEQYFGPGTRLTVT.

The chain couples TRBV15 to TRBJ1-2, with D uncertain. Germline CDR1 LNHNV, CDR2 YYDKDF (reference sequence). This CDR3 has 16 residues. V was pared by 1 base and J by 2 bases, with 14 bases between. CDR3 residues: CATSRGGTRANYGYTF. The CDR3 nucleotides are TGTGCCACCAGCAGAGGGGGAACGAGGGCCAACTATGGCTACACCTTC.

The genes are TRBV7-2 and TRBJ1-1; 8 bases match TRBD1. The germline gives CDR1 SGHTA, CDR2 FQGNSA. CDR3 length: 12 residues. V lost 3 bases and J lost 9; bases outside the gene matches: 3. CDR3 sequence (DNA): TGTGCCAGCAGCTTGGACAGGGAGAAAGCTTTCTTT. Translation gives CASSLDREKAFF.

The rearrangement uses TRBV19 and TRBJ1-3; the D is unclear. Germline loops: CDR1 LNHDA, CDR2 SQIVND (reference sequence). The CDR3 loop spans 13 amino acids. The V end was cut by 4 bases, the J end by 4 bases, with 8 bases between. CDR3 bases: TGTGCCAGTAGTACCCAACGGGGAAACACCATATATTTT. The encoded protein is CASSTQRGNTIYF.

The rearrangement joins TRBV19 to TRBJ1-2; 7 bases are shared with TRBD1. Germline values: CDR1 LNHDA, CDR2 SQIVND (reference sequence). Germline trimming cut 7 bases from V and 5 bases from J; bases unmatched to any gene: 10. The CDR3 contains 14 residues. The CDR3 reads CASKGATGPYGYTF. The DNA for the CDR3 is TGTGCCAGTAAGGGGGCCACCGGGCCTTATGGCTACACCTTC.

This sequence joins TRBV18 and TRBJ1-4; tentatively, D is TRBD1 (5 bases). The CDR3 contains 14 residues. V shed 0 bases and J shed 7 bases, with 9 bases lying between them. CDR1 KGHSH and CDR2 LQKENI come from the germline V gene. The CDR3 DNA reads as TGTGCCAGCTCACCACCAGGGGCGAGTGAAAAACTGTTTTTT. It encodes CASSPPGASEKLFF.

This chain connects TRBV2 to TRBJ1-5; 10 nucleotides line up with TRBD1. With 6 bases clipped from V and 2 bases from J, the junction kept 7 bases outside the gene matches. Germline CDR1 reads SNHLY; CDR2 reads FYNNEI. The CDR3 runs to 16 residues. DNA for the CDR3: TGTGCCAGCAGGAGAGGGACAGGGGCTGGCAATCAGCCCCAGCATTTT. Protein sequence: CASRRGTGAGNQPQHF.

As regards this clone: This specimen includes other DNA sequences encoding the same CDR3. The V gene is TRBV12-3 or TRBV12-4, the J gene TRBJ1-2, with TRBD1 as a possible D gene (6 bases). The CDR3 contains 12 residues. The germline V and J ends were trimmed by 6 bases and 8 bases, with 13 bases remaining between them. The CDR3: CASRTQGGGYTF. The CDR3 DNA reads TGTGCCAGCAGGACACAGGGTGGCGGCTACACCTTC.

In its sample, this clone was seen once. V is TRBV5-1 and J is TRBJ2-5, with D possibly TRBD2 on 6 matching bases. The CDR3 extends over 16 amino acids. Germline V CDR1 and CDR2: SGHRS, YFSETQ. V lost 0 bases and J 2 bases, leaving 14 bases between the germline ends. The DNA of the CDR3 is TGCGCCAGCAGCTTGGCCGTTAGCGGCGCACAAGAGACCCAGTACTTC. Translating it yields CASSLAVSGAQETQYF.

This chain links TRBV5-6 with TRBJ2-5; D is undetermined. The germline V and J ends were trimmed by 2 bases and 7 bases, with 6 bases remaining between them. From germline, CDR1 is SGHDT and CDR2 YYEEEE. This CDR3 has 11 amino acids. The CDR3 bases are TGTGCCAGCAGCTTCGTGGGGACCCAGTACTTC. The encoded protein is CASSFVGTQYF.

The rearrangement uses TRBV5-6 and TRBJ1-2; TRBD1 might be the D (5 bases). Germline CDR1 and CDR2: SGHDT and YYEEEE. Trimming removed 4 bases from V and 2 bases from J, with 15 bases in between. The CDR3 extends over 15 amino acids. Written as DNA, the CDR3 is TGTGCCAGCAGCGTTTCGGGGGGGATGAACTATGGCTACACCTTC. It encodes CASSVSGGMNYGYTF.

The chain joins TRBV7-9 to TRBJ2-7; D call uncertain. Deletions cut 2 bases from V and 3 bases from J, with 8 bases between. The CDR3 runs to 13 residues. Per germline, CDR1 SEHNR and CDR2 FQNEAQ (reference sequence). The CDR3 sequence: CASSLPGFYEQYF. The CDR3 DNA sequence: TGTGCCAGCAGCTTACCTGGATTCTACGAGCAGTACTTC.

The CDR3 region has the DNA TGTGCCATCAGGAACAGGGAGGACACTGAAGCTTTCTTT. Translated: CAIRNREDTEAFF. The chain combines TRBV10-3 with TRBJ1-1, with D perhaps matching TRBD1 (6 bases). Germline CDR1 ENHRY, CDR2 SYGVKD. V lost 6 bases and J lost 3, with 11 bases in between. The length of the CDR3 is 13 residues.

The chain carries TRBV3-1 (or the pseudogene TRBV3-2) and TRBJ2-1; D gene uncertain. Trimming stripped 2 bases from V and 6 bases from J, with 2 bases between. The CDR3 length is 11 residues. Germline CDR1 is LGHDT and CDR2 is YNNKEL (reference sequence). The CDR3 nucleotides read TGTGCCAGCAGCCAAATCAATGAGCAGTTCTTC. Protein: CASSQINEQFF.

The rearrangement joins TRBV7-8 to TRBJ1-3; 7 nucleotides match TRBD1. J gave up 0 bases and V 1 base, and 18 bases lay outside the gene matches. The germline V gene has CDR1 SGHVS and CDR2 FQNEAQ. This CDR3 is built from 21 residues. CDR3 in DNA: TGTGCCAGCAGCTTAGTCCGGGACAGTCGGCAAGGCTACGCCTCTGGAAACACCATATATTTT. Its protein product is CASSLVRDSRQGYASGNTIYF.

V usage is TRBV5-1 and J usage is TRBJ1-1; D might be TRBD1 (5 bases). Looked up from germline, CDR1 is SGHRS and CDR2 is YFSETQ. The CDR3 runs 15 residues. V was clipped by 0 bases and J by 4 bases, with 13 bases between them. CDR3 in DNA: TGCGCCAGCAGCTTGGATGGGGCCGCAGGCACTGAAGCTTTCTTT. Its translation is CASSLDGAAGTEAFF. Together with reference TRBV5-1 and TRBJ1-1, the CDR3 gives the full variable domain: KAGVTQTPRYLIKTRGQQVTLSCSPISGHRSVSWYQQTPGQGLQFLFEYFSETQRNKGNFPGRFSGRQFSNSRSEMNVSTLELGDSALYLCASSLDGAAGTEAFFGQGTRLTVV.

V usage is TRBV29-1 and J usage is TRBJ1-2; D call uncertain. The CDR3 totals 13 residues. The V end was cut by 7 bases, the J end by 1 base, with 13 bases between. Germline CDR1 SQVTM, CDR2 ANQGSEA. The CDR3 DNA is TGCAGCGGGGTTGCTACTGATAACTATGGCTACACCTTC. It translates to CSGVATDNYGYTF.

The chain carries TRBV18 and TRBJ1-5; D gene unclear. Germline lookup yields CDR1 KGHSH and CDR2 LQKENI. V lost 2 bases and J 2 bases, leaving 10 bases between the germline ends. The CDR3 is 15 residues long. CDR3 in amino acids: CASSPSVMGNQPQHF. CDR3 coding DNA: TGTGCCAGCTCACCATCAGTTATGGGCAATCAGCCCCAGCATTTT.

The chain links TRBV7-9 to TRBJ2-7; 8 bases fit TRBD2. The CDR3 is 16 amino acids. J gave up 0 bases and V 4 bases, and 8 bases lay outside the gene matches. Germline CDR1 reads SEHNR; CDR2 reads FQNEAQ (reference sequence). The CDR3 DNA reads TGTGCCAGCAGCTCCTATATAGCGGGGAGCTCCTACGAGCAGTACTTC. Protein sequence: CASSSYIAGSSYEQYF. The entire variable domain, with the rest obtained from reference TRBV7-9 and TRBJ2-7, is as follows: DTGVSQNPRHKITKRGQNVTFRCDPISEHNRLYWYRQTLGQGPEFLTYFQNEAQLEKSRLLSDRFSAERPKGSFSTLEIQRTEQGDSAMYLCASSSYIAGSSYEQYFGPGTRLTVT.

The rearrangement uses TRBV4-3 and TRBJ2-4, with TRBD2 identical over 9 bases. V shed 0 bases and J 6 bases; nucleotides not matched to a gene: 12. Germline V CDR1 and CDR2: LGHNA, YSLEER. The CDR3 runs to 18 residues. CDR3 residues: CASSQDGRGGPTTNIQYF. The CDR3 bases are TGCGCCAGCAGCCAAGATGGGCGGGGGGGCCCCACTACAAACATTCAGTACTTC.

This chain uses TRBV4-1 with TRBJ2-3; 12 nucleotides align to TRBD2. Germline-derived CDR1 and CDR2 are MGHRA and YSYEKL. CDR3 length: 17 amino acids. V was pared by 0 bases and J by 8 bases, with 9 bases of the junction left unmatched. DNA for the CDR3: TGCGCCAGCAGCCAAGACGTCCTAGCGGGGGGGCGGGGTACGCAGTATTTT. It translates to CASSQDVLAGGRGTQYF.

The CDR3 nucleotides are TGTGCCTGGAGTGTATCGGCAGGGTTAGTCTATGGCTACACCTTC. Its translation: CAWSVSAGLVYGYTF. The chain is built from TRBV30 and TRBJ1-2, with D tentatively TRBD1 (5 bases). CDR1 and CDR2 from the germline V gene are GTSNPN and SVGIG (reference sequence). The CDR3 is 15 amino acids. Trimming took 0 bases from V and 4 from J, leaving 15 bases between them.

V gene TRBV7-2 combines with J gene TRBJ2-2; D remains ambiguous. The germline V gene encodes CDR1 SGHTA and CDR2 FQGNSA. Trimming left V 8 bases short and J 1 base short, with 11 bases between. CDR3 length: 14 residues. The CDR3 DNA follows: TGTGCCAGCCGCTGGTCGGGGAACACCGGGGAGCTGTTTTTT. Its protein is CASRWSGNTGELFF.